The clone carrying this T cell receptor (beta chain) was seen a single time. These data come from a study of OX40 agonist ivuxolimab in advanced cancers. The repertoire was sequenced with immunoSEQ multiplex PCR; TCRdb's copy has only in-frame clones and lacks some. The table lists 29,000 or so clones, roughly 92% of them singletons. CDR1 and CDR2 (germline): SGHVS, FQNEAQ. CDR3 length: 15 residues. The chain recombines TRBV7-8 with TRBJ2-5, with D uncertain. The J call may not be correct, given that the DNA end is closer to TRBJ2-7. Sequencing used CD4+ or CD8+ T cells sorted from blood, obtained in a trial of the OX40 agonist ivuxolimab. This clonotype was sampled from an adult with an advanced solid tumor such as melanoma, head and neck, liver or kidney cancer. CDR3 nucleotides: TGTGCCAGCAGCTTAGGGCAGGTCCAAAACTACGAGCAGTACTTC. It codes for CASSLGQVQNYEQYF.